The present entry profiles one T cell receptor beta chain with its context. Its antigen has not been determined. Base quality data are lacking; no much larger clone is found one base away. The sample comes from a study of cytomegalovirus exposure and HLA in healthy donors (dated 2017 in TCRdb). For the study in its entirety: According to an earlier analysis of 450 to 650 of the donors, 200 million or so T cells yielded roughly 110 million unique TCR beta sequences and approximately 300 Gb of sequence data. A handful of DR-DQ haplotypes were treated as single units for association and clustering because of strong linkage in the cohort. To predict cytomegalovirus infection status, the study combined high-throughput TCR immunosequencing, statistical association of individual TCRs with disease status, and machine learning. The study aimed to test whether signatures of past pathogen exposure could be identified by cataloging public T cell receptors. Typing coverage varied by locus: roughly 629-630 donors for A, B, C, DRB1 and DQB1; roughly 500 for DQA1; about 600 for DPA1; fewer than 480 for DPB1. Donor age, sex, ethnicity and CMV serostatus were compiled alongside the repertoire data. Of the 350 to 400 genotyped donors, approximately 80% fell in the genetic ancestry cluster associated with self-reported Caucasian donors. An early release covering 550 to 650 HLA-typed donors comprised about 290 gigabases of sequencing data and 65 million to 100 million unique TCR sequences. A later analysis re-analyzed previously published TCR beta repertoires from 666 donors and added high-resolution HLA genotyping to study TCR occurrence patterns. Rather than using new phenotypic data, the later analysis identified candidate immune exposures from TCR beta sequences and from how often those sequences occurred across donors. Across approximately 400 genotyped donors of the cohort, an average of approximately 220,000 unique TCR beta nucleotide sequences per donor were sequenced, and about a sixth of those sequences were non-productive. The T cell repertoires of 700 or so subjects were profiled by immunosequencing and related to cytomegalovirus serostatus. In a later genetic analysis, genome-wide SNP genotypes for 398 of the 666 donors were used, and that subset was treated as a discovery cohort. In addition to the first cohort of approximately 650 subjects, a separate validation cohort of approximately 130 different subjects was used. An earlier analysis of some 500 of the donors used high-throughput TCR beta sequencing to judge whether each TCR beta V gene segment behaved as functional or pseudogenic. HLA typing included class I and class II loci at four-digit resolution. Every repertoire in the discovery cohort had been generated on one and the same sequencing platform.

The study at large found these results: In this cohort, only TCR beta chains were sequenced, and detectable features were limited by the absence of alpha or paired-chain data. Several of the top co-occurrence clusters appeared to be linked to parvovirus B19, influenza, CMV and Epstein-Barr virus, according to a later analysis. A later analysis found that most CMV-associated TCR beta chains appeared HLA-restricted, with HLA associations seemingly driven largely by CMV exposure. In a later analysis, HLA-associated TCR beta chains were found to be more clonally expanded and to have lower generation probabilities than equally common non-associated chains. Compared with the 666-donor mean, donors in an Asian-associated ancestry cluster had fewer N-insertions in productive TCRs, according to a later genetic analysis. Most TCR sequences were observed very rarely across donors, whereas some public TCRs were present in many individuals. In a later analysis, the rate of TCR association differed among HLA loci, with DRB1 alleles having the most associated TCRs and HLA-C alleles having the fewest. Broadly in line with IMGT annotations, most TCR beta V segments showed up in productive rearrangements about 87% or about 30% of the time in an earlier analysis of a few hundred of the donors. Because HLA typing was unavailable for some donors at each locus, only the typed subset was used in association tests. In the study, approximately 160 TCR beta chains were listed as associated with cytomegalovirus. According to the authors, the approach could potentially be generalized to other disease states and immunological phenotypes. Three of the identified cytomegalovirus-associated TCR beta chains were confirmed in vitro to be specific for cytomegalovirus antigens. The classifier was reported to diagnose cytomegalovirus status with high specificity and sensitivity in both the original cohort and the validation cohort. In a later analysis, some 18,000 TCR beta sequences were associated with specific HLA alleles at a false discovery rate of 0.05. Over 15 rarely observed V segments, including chromosome 9 orphons, were excluded from the earlier analysis of approximately 500 of the donors because counts were too low. A group of highly shared sequence variants was considered likely to be a technical artifact of the sequencing pipeline. Assigning TCR associations to individual alleles was difficult when HLA alleles, especially DR and DQ, strongly co-occurred. An association between a missense DCLRE1C variant and V-gene and J-gene trimming of TCR beta chains was found in a later genetic analysis and replicated in an independent cohort. Correlated functional status among segregating V segments might be attributable to linkage disequilibrium, but an unknown experimental factor could not be ruled out. Roughly uniform sequencing depth across donors was assumed in presence/absence analyses, although this assumption may not hold. A further reported finding was that TCR beta sequences accurately predicted the HLA-A and HLA-B alleles for most subjects in the first cohort. Immune exposure information for the cohort was limited to CMV serostatus. The 87-base-pair reads could not distinguish some IMGT-functional V segments, including TRBV6-2 and TRBV6-3, so those segments were excluded.

CDR1 is given as LNHDA and CDR2 as SQIVND, both from the germline V gene (reference sequence). V loses 3 bases of germline sequence and J loses 4 bases, and the interval between the two ends is 15 bases. The CDR3 runs 15 amino acids, cysteine and phenylalanine included. Only the CDR3 part of the read is kept: 45 bases, read in frame from the first base. The cohort consisted of 666 healthy bone marrow donors. All cohort members were sampled while nominally healthy, although unrecorded immune exposures were likely present. The donor was CMV seronegative and belonged to the group of 352 seronegative cohort members. Each donor provided a peripheral blood sample, and peripheral blood mononuclear cells were used for TCR beta sequencing. The Qiagen DNeasy Blood Extraction Kit was used to extract genomic DNA from the blood cell samples. The method was the immunoSEQ multiplex PCR assay. For the multiplex PCR, a mixture combining 60 forward primers for TCR Vbeta segments and 13 reverse primers for TCR Jbeta segments was used. Amplification of the CDR3 region of rearranged TCR beta genes was performed with a multiplex PCR assay on genomic DNA. The Illumina HiSeq System was used to sequence the amplified TCR beta libraries as 87-base-pair reads. In the original analysis: A later analysis tallied around 82 million unique TCR beta chains across the 666 repertoires, and approximately 9.9 million of those chains were shared by two or more donors. To remove PCR and sequencing errors, raw reads were error-corrected and collapsed into unique sequences using a nearest-neighbor algorithm that merged closely related sequences. V, D and J gene segments were assigned by aligning CDR3 sequences to IMGT reference sequences. For a sequence to be retained, at least a six-nucleotide match to both a V gene segment and a J gene segment was required. Rearrangements were called productive when the CDR3 lacked stop codons and stayed in frame with V and J; all others were non-productive. CDR3 was defined by IMGT convention, running from the second conserved V-encoded cysteine to the conserved J-encoded phenylalanine. The earlier analysis of 500 to 750 of the donors excluded any sequence lacking an unambiguous match to a single V gene segment. In an earlier analysis of some 590 of the donors, V segments were called functional above 56.7% productive rearrangements and were called segregating when the between-donor standard deviation exceeded 5%. To diagnose cytomegalovirus status from the catalog of TCR beta chain sequences, a statistical classification framework was built. In a later analysis, V and J genes were assigned by comparing TCR nucleotide sequences against IMGT/GENE-DB human TR gene sequences. Using the TCRdist pipeline, a later analysis assigned CDR3 sequences along with most-parsimonious VDJ recombination scenarios. In a later analysis, each TCR beta chain was defined by its CDR3 amino acid sequence together with its V-gene family, and reads lacking a unique V-gene family were excluded. As a way to deal with suspected cross-contamination and a sequencing artifact, a later analysis dropped 592 nucleotide sequences that were highly shared and had low generation probability. A later analysis calculated a clonal expansion index for each public chain from normalized within-repertoire ranks of inferred template counts. In a later analysis, generation probabilities were computed using a VDJ recombination model fitted to out-of-frame rearrangements, and the results were checked against IGoR. A later analysis scored TCR-TCR, TCR-HLA and TCR-CMV co-occurrence with hypergeometric tests, applying a repertoire-size bias correction to TCR pairs. A later analysis estimated false discovery rates by permuting HLA or CMV assignments 20 times. In a later analysis, co-occurring TCRs were grouped with DBSCAN, and TCRdist sequence similarity was added when clustering was performed within HLA-allele-positive subsets. For co-occurrence clustering, repertoires with fewer than 30,000 or more than 120,000 public chains were excluded, along with roughly 5 repertoires with anomalous nucleotide sharing. TCRdb took this table from immuneACCESS and kept in-frame rearrangements with V and J called. Such tables lack part of the clones; where checked against another copy, unresolved V genes explain under half of the gap, and the rest is unexplained. V and J calls and clone size are copied from that table; D and trimming were computed from the DNA. Within this sample are about 140,000 clones, with 73% of them counted one time only. In total, the top ten clones hold roughly 1.3% of the sample.

The source of this sequence is a woman aged 40 to 49 in good health and CMV-seronegative. The sequenced material came from PBMCs. The V and J segments used are TRBV19 and TRBJ1-1, with the D gene not confidently named. The CDR3 sequence is CASSMGKGGITEAFF. The nucleotides are TGTGCCAGTAGTATGGGTAAAGGCGGGATCACTGAAGCTTTCTTT.